The present T cell receptor beta chain was sequenced within a study of T cell responses to AZD1222 COVID-19 vaccine. Assay used: immunoSEQ multiplex PCR; TCRdb lists only in-frame clones, some missing. The sample holds some 150,000 clones; about 89% are singletons and the top ten take about 3%. Germline CDR1 LNHDA, CDR2 SQIVND (reference sequence). The CDR3 is 15 residues long. V gave up 5 bases and J gave up 2 bases, with 14 bases separating them. The sequence was collected from an adult in good health. This rearrangement joins TRBV19 to TRBJ2-3, with D perhaps matching TRBD1 (6 bases). Sequencing was performed on peripheral blood, taken on day 0 of AZD1222 vaccination. The CDR3 DNA is TGTGCCAGTAGTTTCGGGACACCTATCACAGATACGCAGTATTTT. It is translated as CASSFGTPITDTQYF.